This T cell receptor (beta chain) was identified during a study of CD8 T cells in Susac syndrome. It was with random hexamers that 0.5 to 1 ug RNA was reverse transcribed. TCRdb processed the immunoSEQ multiplex PCR reads anew with MiXCR; each CDR3 protein has one entry. The sample holds under 250,000 distinct CDR3 sequences, just over 90% seen once. Trimming shortened V by 3 bases and J by 3 bases, and 11 bases separated the two germline ends. This CDR3 spans 15 amino acids. Germline V gives CDR1 KGHDR, CDR2 SFDVKD. The chain is built from TRBV24-1 and TRBJ2-4; D may be TRBD2 (6 bases). Sequenced input: CD4+ T cells from PBMCs. The sequence derives from a human donor with multiple sclerosis. This CDR3 reads CATSDGEVGKNIQYF. The CDR3 DNA follows: TGTGCCACCAGTGATGGGGAGGTGGGCAAAAACATTCAGTACTTC.